This T cell receptor beta chain comes out of a study of blood T cell repertoires in COVID-19. Study in general: Both acute and convalescent COVID-19 samples were obtained from the United States, Italy and Spain. T cells, B-cell-depleted T cells, or PBMCs provided the cDNA or gDNA that served as material.

This CDR3 has 16 residues. Per germline, CDR1 LNHDA and CDR2 SQIVND (reference sequence). V gave up 5 bases and J gave up 6 bases; unmatched junction bases: 12. How the authors handled the data: By means of reference gene primer amplification, nucleated cell counts were estimated. Assay used: immunoSEQ multiplex PCR; TCRdb lists only in-frame clones, some missing. D and trimming were read from the DNA, whereas the V and J calls and clone size are those reported in that table. The sample contains some 110,000 clones, roughly 75% of which appear only once. The specimen was peripheral blood. The sequence was collected from a man in his sixties with active or convalescent COVID-19. The V and J genes are TRBV19 and TRBJ2-1, with TRBD1 matching over 8 bases. DNA for the CDR3: TGTGCCAGTAGTGCCCCAGGGGGCCCTGGGCCCAATGAGCAGTTCTTC. Translating it yields CASSAPGGPGPNEQFF.